This T cell receptor beta chain was observed in a study of T cell repertoires in cytomegalovirus infection. About the study: Based on public TCR beta signatures, there were indications of CMV infection and of a matching HLA type. The study's findings and limits: HLA-C-restricted CMV-specific TCR beta clonotypes prevailed in the ex vivo response. CMV carriers with the relevant HLA were identified by cumulative public TCR beta family frequency.

Germline V gene sequence: CDR1 LNHDA, CDR2 SQIVND (reference sequence). The CDR3 length is 18 residues. The V end was cut by 6 bases, the J end by 2 bases, with 23 bases between. TCRdb reprocessed the reads via MiXCR and lists one record per CDR3 protein. This sample has about 680,000 distinct CDR3 sequences, with 20% to 30% found just once. Note on this clonotype: The antigen remains undetermined.

The specimen was CD8+ T cells from PBMCs. The rearrangement links TRBV19 to TRBJ1-5; tentative D call: TRBD1 (6 bases). The receptor was isolated from a human donor in good health (CMV status not recorded). Some clones in this sample may be carry-over from other donors' samples. The CDR3 DNA is TGTGCCAGTAGCCACCCCCGCCCAGGGGATCCGGGCAATCAGCCCCAGCATTTT. The encoded protein is CASSHPRPGDPGNQPQHF.